One sample yielded the 30 T cell receptor beta chains listed below, sequenced in a study of CD8+CD57+ T cells in acquired aplastic anemia. Investigators profiled TCR beta VDJ and CDR3 from genomic DNA template. TCRdb re-analysed the reads in MiXCR, keeping a single row per CDR3 protein. The data show approximately 380,000 distinct CDR3 sequences, with around 68% seen just once and 4% held by the top ten. Sample: sorted CD4+, CD8+, or CD8+CD57+ T cells (not recorded which) from PBMCs. All receptors come from a human donor in good health, serving as a control.

On this clonotype itself: This is likely a read error, given that the CDR3 carries no conserved phenylalanine or tryptophan at its end. The limits of the CDR3 on the DNA are not certain, so only TCRdb's listed CDR3 is given. The chain recombines TRBV7-9 with TRBJ2-5; the table's TRBD1 call for D was not verified on the DNA. Inclusive of both ends, the CDR3 amounts to 18 amino acids. Germline CDR1 reads SEHNR; CDR2 reads FQNEAQ (reference sequence). This CDR3 is CASSSSGQETQYFNEQFL.

The J gene is TRBJ2-6, the V gene TRBV7-9; D is perhaps TRBD1 or TRBD2 (5 bases each). The CDR3 is 16 residues long. Germline V gene data show CDR1 as SEHNR and CDR2 as FQNEAQ (reference sequence). V was trimmed by 1 base and J by 15 bases, leaving 22 bases between them. CDR3 region: CASSLDGTAANYGLTF. CDR3 DNA: TGTGCCAGCAGCTTAGATGGGACGGCCGCTAACTATGGCCTGACTTTC.

The rearrangement links TRBV19 to TRBJ1-2; D is unclear. Trimming left V 7 bases short and J 1 base short, with 10 bases between. The CDR3 is 13 amino acids. Germline V gene lookup returns CDR1 LNHDA and CDR2 SQIVND (reference sequence). The CDR3, as DNA: TGTGCCAGTACAGCTAACCTTAACTATGGCTACACCTTC. This codes for CASTANLNYGYTF.

Turning to this clonotype: Because it lacks the conserved phenylalanine or tryptophan at the end, this CDR3 is likely a read error. The chain uses TRBV2 and TRBJ1-6; D gene unclear. Trimming shortened V by 2 bases and J by 3 bases, and 11 bases separated the two germline ends. Germline V CDR1 and CDR2: SNHLY, FYNNEI. The CDR3 runs to 16 residues. The CDR3 nucleotides read TGTGCCAGCAGTGAAAAGAGGAGCAACTATAATTCACCCCTCCACTTG. It yields the protein CASSEKRSNYNSPLHL.

The chain has TRBV19 and TRBJ2-6; TRBD2 might be the D (6 bases). V was pared by 7 bases and J by 2 bases, with 18 bases between. CDR3 length equals 17 residues. Germline lookup yields CDR1 LNHDA and CDR2 SQIVND (reference sequence). The CDR3 loop is CASTPGDTGAGANVLTF. In DNA, the CDR3 is TGTGCCAGTACCCCTGGGGATACGGGGGCTGGGGCCAACGTCCTGACTTTC. Full variable domain (remainder filled in from reference TRBV19 and TRBJ2-6): DGGITQSPKYLFRKEGQNVTLSCEQNLNHDAMYWYRQDPGQGLRLIYYSQIVNDFQKGDIAEGYSVSREKKESFPLTVTSAQKNPTAFYLCASTPGDTGAGANVLTFGAGSRLTVL.

CDR3 sequence reads: CAINPRTDTEAFF. The CDR3 bases are TGTGCCATCAACCCGCGAACGGACACTGAAGCTTTCTTT. The chain links TRBV10-3 to TRBJ1-1, with D hard to call. Between the trimmed V and J ends, which lost 7 bases and 3 bases, there was a span of 12 bases. The CDR3 covers 13 residues. Looked up from germline, CDR1 is ENHRY and CDR2 is SYGVKD.

There are a few counts of this clonotype. CDR3 region: CASSQGAGAARETQYF. CDR3 coding DNA: TGTGCCAGCAGCCAAGGGGCGGGCGCAGCCCGCGAGACCCAGTACTTC. The chain employs TRBV6-6 and TRBJ2-5, with D tentatively TRBD1 or TRBD2 (5 bases each). Trimming shortened V by 6 bases and J by 5 bases, and 22 bases separated the two germline ends. Germline CDR1 MNHNY, CDR2 SVGAGI (reference sequence). The CDR3 length is 16 residues.

The V and J genes are TRBV12-3 or TRBV12-4 and TRBJ1-1; D is possibly TRBD1 (6 bases). Trimming left V 6 bases short and J 0 bases short, with 14 bases between. This CDR3 is 15 amino acids long. The CDR3 coding sequence is TGTGCCAGCAGAGGGGGGGGCGCGATGAACACTGAAGCTTTCTTT. This encodes CASRGGGAMNTEAFF.

Concerning this clonotype: This may stem from a read error, because a much larger clone lies one nucleotide away. V is TRBV3-1 and J is TRBJ1-1; unclear D gene. The ends were cut back, 0 bases at V and 8 bases at J, with 4 bases in the middle. The germline V gene encodes CDR1 LGHDT and CDR2 YNNKEL (reference sequence). The CDR3 extends over 11 amino acids. In DNA, the CDR3 is TGTGCCAGCAGCCAAGAGGCCGAAGCTTTCTTT. This translates into CASSQEAEAFF.

This clonotype was seen once. The junction differs from germline at one of its ends, possibly a read error. CDR3 residues: CASSVEAVVRTGDNGQFF. Written as DNA, the CDR3 is TGTGCCAGCAGCGTAGAAGCAGTCGTTCGGACAGGGGACAATGGGCAGTTCTTC. The gene calls are TRBV9 and TRBJ2-1; 9 bases line up with TRBD1. This CDR3 is built from 18 residues. The germline gives CDR1 SGDLS, CDR2 YYNGEE.

The sample holds many counts of this clonotype. The chain employs TRBV6-5 and TRBJ2-7; either TRBD1 or TRBD2 may fit D (5 bases each). Looked up from germline, CDR1 is MNHEY and CDR2 is SVGAGI. The V gene lost 4 bases and the J gene lost 5 bases, with 18 bases spanning the gap. This CDR3 contains 15 residues. As DNA, the CDR3 is TGTGCCAGCAGTTCGGGACGGAACTTCGGGAACGAGCAGTACTTC. This codes for CASSSGRNFGNEQYF.

J is TRBJ1-1 and V is TRBV5-1; a weak D match, TRBD1 (6 bases). Per germline, CDR1 SGHRS and CDR2 YFSETQ. Trimming removed 0 bases at V and 11 bases at J, with 17 bases between. CDR3 length: 14 amino acids. For the CDR3, the DNA is TGCGCCAGCAGCTTGGGTGCCGACAGGTTTGGCGCTTTCTTT. Amino acids: CASSLGADRFGAFF.

The chain recombines TRBV20-1 with TRBJ2-3; D might be TRBD2 (5 bases). CDR1 is DFQATT, CDR2 SNEGSKA, per germline (reference sequence). The CDR3 length is 14 residues. Trimming removed 3 bases from V and 3 bases from J, with 13 bases in between. This chain's CDR3 is CSASGGGRTDTQYF. The CDR3 DNA follows: TGCAGTGCTAGTGGTGGAGGAAGGACAGATACGCAGTATTTT.

This clonotype was picked up many times. The chain has TRBV6-5 and TRBJ1-3; a weak D match, TRBD1 (5 bases). Germline-derived CDR1 and CDR2 are MNHEY and SVGAGI. Trimming removed 6 bases at V and 0 bases at J, with 9 bases between. This CDR3 has 14 residues. This CDR3 reads CASRTGFSGNTIYF. CDR3 sequence (DNA): TGTGCCAGCAGAACAGGATTCTCTGGAAACACCATATATTTT.

For this clonotype: The final CDR3 position lacks the conserved phenylalanine or tryptophan, pointing to a likely read error. Because the CDR3's place on the DNA is in doubt, the DNA is left out and the CDR3 is given as listed by TCRdb. The chain couples TRBV7-8 to TRBJ2-6; the table gives TRBD1 as D, unverified against the DNA. Both ends counted, the CDR3 spans 13 residues. Germline V lookup: CDR1 SGHVS, CDR2 FQNEAQ. CDR3 sequence reads: CACGGDGANVLTH.

This clonotype was picked up many times. The genes are TRBV19 and TRBJ1-2; TRBD1 agrees at 8 bases. From germline, CDR1 is LNHDA and CDR2 SQIVND (reference sequence). The CDR3 spans 13 residues. V shed 6 bases and J 7 bases; nucleotides not matched to a gene: 7. CDR3 amino acids: CASRRQGLAGYTF. CDR3 nucleotide sequence: TGTGCCAGTAGAAGACAGGGGTTGGCTGGCTACACCTTC.

Only one count was recorded for this clonotype. The V and J genes are TRBV6-6 and TRBJ2-1, with D possibly matching TRBD2 (5 bases). Germline CDR1 is MNHNY and CDR2 is SVGAGI (reference sequence). V shed 7 bases and J shed 8 bases, with 9 bases lying between them. CDR3 size: 11 residues. CDR3 region: CASNGVDEQFF. CDR3 DNA sequence: TGTGCCAGCAACGGGGTCGATGAGCAGTTCTTC.

The V call is TRBV10-3, the J call TRBJ2-5; the D is unclear. In germline, CDR1 is ENHRY, CDR2 SYGVKD. Trimming removed 0 bases at V and 4 bases at J, with 0 bases between. There are 11 residues in the CDR3. The CDR3 here is CAISESETQYF. For the CDR3, the DNA is TGTGCCATCAGTGAGTCAGAGACCCAGTACTTC.

A remark on this clonotype: An end of the junction does not agree with germline; a read error may underlie this. The rearrangement links TRBV12-3 or TRBV12-4 to TRBJ1-5; maybe TRBD1 (5 bases). The CDR3 length is 17 residues. In DNA, the CDR3 is TGTGCCAGCAATCAGCAGGCCCTACGGGGCAGCAATCTGCCCCAGCATTTT. It encodes CASNQQALRGSNLPQHF.

This clonotype came up many times. The V gene is TRBV24-1, the J gene TRBJ2-3; 13 nucleotides agree with TRBD2. V trimming: 6 bases; J trimming: 2 bases; junction bases outside the gene matches: 13. The CDR3 is 19 residues long. Germline V lookup: CDR1 KGHDR, CDR2 SFDVKD. Here the CDR3 reads CATSPGLAGFFSPTDTQYF. The DNA of the CDR3 is TGTGCCACCAGTCCGGGACTAGCGGGGTTTTTCTCACCCACAGATACGCAGTATTTT.

The rearrangement links TRBV11-2 to TRBJ1-6; D is possibly TRBD1 (6 bases). Germline CDR1 SGHAT, CDR2 FQNNGV. The CDR3 is made up of 13 amino acids. V shed 5 bases and J shed 10 bases, with 12 bases lying between them. The CDR3 region is CASSANRDSPLHF. The CDR3 DNA reads TGTGCCAGCAGCGCTAACAGGGACTCACCCCTCCACTTT.

Concerning this clonotype itself: At one boundary the junction diverges from the germline segment, which might be a read error. This chain links TRBV14 with TRBJ1-2, with D maybe TRBD1 (5 bases). Per germline, CDR1 SGHDN and CDR2 FVKESK. The CDR3 contains 14 residues. In DNA, the CDR3 is TGTGCCAGCAGCCCATTACCAGGGATAACCTACAATGCCTTC. This encodes CASSPLPGITYNAF.

The sample holds a few counts of this clonotype. The conserved phenylalanine or tryptophan is not found at the CDR3 terminus, so this likely reflects a read error. This chain uses TRBV2 with TRBJ1-2, with a tentative D call TRBD1 (5 bases). Trimming removed 4 bases from V and 4 bases from J, with 10 bases in between. In germline, CDR1 is SNHLY, CDR2 FYNNEI. CDR3 length equals 13 residues. As DNA, the CDR3 is TGTGCCAGCAGTGCCGGGACGTTCTATGGCTACACCCTC. Amino acid sequence: CASSAGTFYGYTL.

The chain couples TRBV15 to TRBJ1-5; no reliable D call. The V end lost 10 bases, the J end lost 13 bases, and 23 bases lay between the germline ends. The CDR3 spans 13 residues. Germline V gene lookup returns CDR1 LNHNV and CDR2 YYDKDF (reference sequence). In nucleotides, the CDR3 is TGTGCCAGCAGTGTCGGGAGCAGGCCGCAGCAGCATTTT. Translating gives CASSVGSRPQQHF.

This clonotype was detected many times. The V and J genes are TRBV7-2 and TRBJ1-1; D ambiguous. The ends were cut back, 6 bases at V and 0 bases at J, with 11 bases in the middle. CDR1 SGHTA and CDR2 FQGNSA come from the germline V gene. The CDR3 is 14 residues long. The CDR3 DNA reads TGTGCCAGCAGTCCGGCGTCTTTGAACACTGAAGCTTTCTTT. Protein sequence: CASSPASLNTEAFF. Drawing the rest from reference TRBV7-2 and TRBJ1-1, the complete variable domain is GAGVSQSPSNKVTEKGKDVELRCDPISGHTALYWYRQSLGQGLEFLIYFQGNSAPDKSGLPSDRFSAERTGGSVSTLTIQRTQQEDSAVYLCASSPASLNTEAFFGQGTRLTVV.

V is TRBV6-1 and J is TRBJ1-3; D possibly corresponds to TRBD1 (6 bases). V dropped 4 bases and J dropped 4 bases, with 20 bases sitting between them. CDR3 length equals 17 residues. The germline CDR1 and CDR2 sequences are MNHNS and SASEGT. The CDR3 is CASSGTGTGRRGNTIYF. As DNA, the CDR3 is TGTGCCAGCAGTGGTACAGGGACCGGGCGGCGCGGAAACACCATATATTTT.

Notes on this clonotype: The conserved phenylalanine or tryptophan normally closing the CDR3 is absent here, so this likely arose from a read error. No DNA is shown, since the ends of the CDR3 on it are uncertain; the CDR3 is the one TCRdb lists. V is TRBV9 and J is TRBJ1-1; the table's D gene call, TRBD1, was not cross checked with the DNA. Germline CDR1 SGDLS, CDR2 YYNGEE. The CDR3 adds up to 13 amino acids, both ends counted. CDR3 in amino acids: CASSQDRGRSPLL.

V usage is TRBV19 and J usage is TRBJ1-2; no reliable D call. This CDR3 is built from 13 residues. V lost 7 bases, J lost 2 bases, and 11 bases lay in between. CDR1 LNHDA and CDR2 SQIVND come from the germline V gene (reference sequence). The CDR3 DNA sequence: TGTGCCAGTAAGGAGGGCCCAAACTATGGCTACACCTTC. Protein product: CASKEGPNYGYTF.

There are many counts of this clonotype. CDR3 nucleotide sequence: TGCAGCGTTGAGCCCCCGGGGATCTATGGCTACACCTTC. Protein sequence: CSVEPPGIYGYTF. The gene calls are TRBV29-1 and TRBJ1-2; no clear D gene. The V gene lost 3 bases and the J gene lost 4 bases, with 12 bases spanning the gap. CDR1 and CDR2 (germline): SQVTM, ANQGSEA. The CDR3 runs to 13 residues. Looking up the rest from reference TRBV29-1 and TRBJ1-2 gives the full variable domain: SAVISQKPSRDICQRGTSLTIQCQVDSQVTMMFWYRQQPGQSLTLIATANQGSEATYESGFVIDKFPISRPNLTFSTLTVSNMSPEDSSIYLCSVEPPGIYGYTFGSGTRLTVV.

The chain links TRBV2 to TRBJ2-7; D remains ambiguous. The J call is uncertain, as TRBJ1-1 better fits the DNA end. This CDR3 has 13 amino acids. Per the germline V gene, CDR1 is SNHLY and CDR2 is FYNNEI. CDR3 protein: CARQYQMDTEAFF. CDR3 coding DNA: TGTGCCAGACAATATCAAATGGACACTGAAGCTTTCTTT.